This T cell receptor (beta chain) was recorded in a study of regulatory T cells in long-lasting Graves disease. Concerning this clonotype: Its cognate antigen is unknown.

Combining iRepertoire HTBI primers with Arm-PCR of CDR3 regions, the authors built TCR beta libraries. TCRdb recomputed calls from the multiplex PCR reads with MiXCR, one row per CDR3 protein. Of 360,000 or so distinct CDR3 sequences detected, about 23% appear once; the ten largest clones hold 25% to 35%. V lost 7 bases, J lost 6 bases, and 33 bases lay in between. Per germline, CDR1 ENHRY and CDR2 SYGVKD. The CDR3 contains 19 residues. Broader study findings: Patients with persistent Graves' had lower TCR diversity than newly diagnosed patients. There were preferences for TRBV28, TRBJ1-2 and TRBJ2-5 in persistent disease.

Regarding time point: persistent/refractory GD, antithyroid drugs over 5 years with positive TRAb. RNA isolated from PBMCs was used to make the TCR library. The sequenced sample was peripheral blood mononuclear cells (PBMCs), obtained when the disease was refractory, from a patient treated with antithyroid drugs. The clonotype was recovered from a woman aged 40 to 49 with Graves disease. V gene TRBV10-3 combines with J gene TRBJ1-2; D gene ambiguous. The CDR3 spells CAIKRSGADRERQLDGYTF. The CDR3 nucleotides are TGTGCCATCAAAAGATCAGGAGCCGACCGGGAGCGGCAACTTGATGGCTACACCTTC.